This T cell receptor beta chain comes out of a study of T-cell reconstitution after alpha-beta-depleted transplantation in children (TCRdb year 2016). Broadly, across the study: Using TCR repertoire profiling, the study quantitatively followed how T-cell immune reconstitution unfolded in children after TCRalphabeta/CD19-depleted allogeneic hematopoietic cell transplantation.

Library preparation used PCR. Data came from an Illumina HiSeq 2500. To normalize quantification of the TCRbeta repertoire, the TCR libraries were built with molecular barcoding that relied on unique molecular identifiers. Starting from the raw public reads, TCRdb applied fastp trimming at Q25, assembled clones with MiXCR and retained in-frame beta chains. Every entry covers one CDR3 protein and lists the most common genes and DNA from its rows. This sample has about a million distinct CDR3 sequences in its table, and 25% to 35% of those were observed once. The top ten constitute over 25% of the sample. Of note for this clonotype: Its cognate antigen has yet to be identified. Base qualities are not recorded, but no much larger clone differs from it by a single base.

What the study reported, not specific to this receptor: Apparently early alphabetaT-cell count recovery about two months after transplant reportedly relied on only several hundred rapidly expanded clones derived from non-depleted graft cells. In some patients, the high TCRbeta diversity seen at day 60 was put down to recipient T cells and intrathymic progenitors that had survived conditioning. Over subsequent months, a decline in hyperexpanded clone frequencies was noted, and after one year, T-cell counts and TCRbeta diversity were mostly ascribed to newly produced T cells.

The treatment or condition label corresponds to: allogeneic hematopoietic cell transplantation with graft depleted of TCRalphabeta T cells and CD19 B cells. Transplant recipients were children who received TCRalphabeta/CD19-depleted allogeneic hematopoietic cell grafts. This clonotype originated in a boy less than two years old who had a stem cell transplant for SCID, so the T cells may come from the graft donor. The specimen was PBMCs, mostly from graft donor cells, collected 360 days after TCRalphabeta/CD19-depleted stem cell transplant.

The CDR3 reads as follows: CSVEKSGIVYNEQFF. Here is the DNA: TGCAGCGTTGAAAAGTCCGGGATAGTATACAATGAGCAGTTCTTC. The chain is assembled from TRBV29-1 and TRBJ2-1; D gene: possibly TRBD2, on 5 matching bases. V drops 2 bases and J drops 4 bases, leaving 15 bases in between. The CDR3, from cysteine to phenylalanine, totals 15 residues. Only CDR3 DNA is held: 45 bases, read in frame from base 1. CDR1 and CDR2, looked up from the germline V gene, are SQVTM and ANQGSEA.